This passage covers 19 T cell receptor beta chains from one sample sequenced in a study of shared clonotypes between healthy human individuals. TCRdb's table, derived via immunoSEQ multiplex PCR, lists solely in-frame clones and lacks some. Of around 500,000 clones listed, 70% to 80% are singletons. Sequencing was carried out using PBMCs. The receptors were sampled from a middle-aged woman in good health. Some clones in this sample may be carry-over from other donors' samples.

The chain links TRBV25-1 to TRBJ1-1, with a weak D call TRBD1 (5 bases). V dropped 8 bases and J dropped 4 bases, with 20 bases sitting between them. The length of the CDR3 is 15 residues. The V gene's germline CDR1 is MGHDK and CDR2 SYGVNS. The CDR3 here is CASLNPGSGGTEAFF. Written as DNA, the CDR3 is TGTGCCAGCCTAAACCCAGGGTCCGGAGGCACTGAAGCTTTCTTT. The full variable domain, its missing parts supplied by reference TRBV25-1 and TRBJ1-1, is EADIYQTPRYLVIGTGKKITLECSQTMGHDKMYWYQQDPGMELHLIHYSYGVNSTEKGDLSSESTVSRIRTEHFPLTLESARPSHTSQYLCASLNPGSGGTEAFFGQGTRLTVV.

V and J are TRBV5-6 and TRBJ2-1, with a weak D call TRBD2 (5 bases). V lost 4 bases, J lost 9 bases, and 11 bases lay in between. The CDR3 is made up of 12 amino acids. CDR1 SGHDT and CDR2 YYEEEE come from the germline V gene. The CDR3 region is CASSPLGGEQFF. CDR3 sequence (DNA): TGTGCCAGCAGCCCCCTTGGAGGTGAGCAGTTCTTC. The full variable domain, in which reference TRBV5-6 and TRBJ2-1 provide the parts outside the CDR3, is DAGVTQSPTHLIKTRGQQVTLRCSPKSGHDTVSWYQQALGQGPQFIFQYYEEEERQRGNFPDRFSGHQFPNYSSELNVNALLLGDSALYLCASSPLGGEQFFGPGTRLTVL.

This clone was picked up a small number of times. The chain uses TRBV27 and TRBJ2-3, with D possibly being TRBD2 (5 bases). The ends were cut back, 7 bases at V and 8 bases at J, with 19 bases in the middle. CDR1 is MNHEY and CDR2 is SMNVEV in the germline V gene (reference sequence). The CDR3 extends over 14 amino acids. The CDR3 DNA follows: TGTGCCAGCAATCATGGAGGAACCCTATCTACGCAGTATTTT. Translated: CASNHGGTLSTQYF.

The chain uses TRBV6-1 and TRBJ1-1, with D unclear. Per germline, CDR1 MNHNS and CDR2 SASEGT. The CDR3 totals 14 residues. Trimming shortened V by 2 bases and J by 1 base, and 8 bases separated the two germline ends. CDR3 sequence (DNA): TGTGCCAGCAGTGAAACAGTCCAGAACACTGAAGCTTTCTTT. It specifies CASSETVQNTEAFF.

The chain has TRBV7-2 and TRBJ2-7, with 8 bases matching TRBD1. Germline V gene sequence: CDR1 SGHTA, CDR2 FQGNSA. The CDR3 runs to 14 residues. With 6 bases clipped from V and 5 bases from J, the junction kept 9 bases outside the gene matches. The chain's CDR3 is CASRPRQGYDEQYF. As DNA, the CDR3 is TGTGCCAGCAGACCTAGACAGGGGTATGACGAGCAGTACTTC.

This chain connects TRBV6-1 to TRBJ1-2, with 8 bases fitting TRBD1. This CDR3 contains 15 residues. The germline V gene has CDR1 MNHNS and CDR2 SASEGT. The V gene end was trimmed by 2 bases and the J gene end by 7 bases; junction bases not matched to a gene: 9. CDR3 in amino acids: CASSEWNRGLGGYTF. As DNA, the CDR3 is TGTGCCAGCAGTGAATGGAACAGGGGGTTAGGTGGCTACACCTTC.

This chain links TRBV6-6 with TRBJ2-2, with D perhaps given as TRBD1 or TRBD2 (5 bases each). The CDR3 totals 15 residues. V was cut by 5 bases and J by 10 bases, with 20 bases left in between. Germline CDR1 and CDR2: MNHNY and SVGAGI (reference sequence). The CDR3 nucleotides are TGTGCCAGCAGTCTAACCCGGGGCACCGCGATGGAGCTGTTTTTT. This codes for CASSLTRGTAMELFF.

The chain carries TRBV7-8 and TRBJ2-5; D possibly corresponds to TRBD1 (5 bases). Germline CDR1 reads SGHVS; CDR2 reads FQNEAQ. V was trimmed by 1 base and J by 5 bases, leaving 11 bases between them. There are 14 residues in the CDR3. In nucleotides, the CDR3 is TGTGCCAGCAGCTTAGACAGGCTGGGGGAGACCCAGTACTTC. Translation: CASSLDRLGETQYF. Based on the CDR3 plus reference TRBV7-8 and TRBJ2-5, the full variable domain is GAGVSQSPRYKVAKRGQDVALRCDPISGHVSLFWYQQALGQGPEFLTYFQNEAQLDKSGLPSDRFFAERPEGSVSTLKIQRTQQEDSAVYLCASSLDRLGETQYFGPGTRLLVL.

V is TRBV5-6 and J is TRBJ2-3, with TRBD2 identical over 7 bases. This CDR3 region has 18 residues. Looked up from germline, CDR1 is SGHDT and CDR2 is YYEEEE. V lost 0 bases to trimming and J lost 6 bases; unmatched junction nucleotides: 16. The chain's CDR3 is CASSLGVGGDVPGDTQYF. Written as DNA, the CDR3 is TGTGCCAGCAGCTTGGGAGTGGGAGGGGACGTTCCTGGGGATACGCAGTATTTT.

This sequence joins TRBV7-9 and TRBJ1-2; a weak D match, TRBD1 (5 bases). V was clipped by 4 bases and J by 4 bases, with 13 bases between them. The CDR3 contains 14 residues. Germline V CDR1 and CDR2: SEHNR, FQNEAQ (reference sequence). CDR3 DNA sequence: TGTGCCAGCAGCTCCTTTGGGGGGAGCTATGGCTACACCTTC. Its translation is CASSSFGGSYGYTF.

The chain joins TRBV28 to TRBJ1-1; D perhaps matches TRBD1 (6 bases). Germline V gives CDR1 MDHEN, CDR2 SYDVKM. Between the trimmed V and J ends, which lost 8 bases and 3 bases, there was a span of 16 bases. This CDR3 contains 14 residues. As DNA, the CDR3 is TGTGCCAGCTACGTCCCCGGACAGTACACTGAAGCTTTCTTT. It encodes CASYVPGQYTEAFF. Full variable domain (missing parts from reference TRBV28 and TRBJ1-1): DVKVTQSSRYLVKRTGEKVFLECVQDMDHENMFWYRQDPGLGLRLIYFSYDVKMKEKGDIPEGYSVSREKKERFSLILESASTNQTSMYLCASYVPGQYTEAFFGQGTRLTVV.

The CDR3 bases are TGTGCCATCAGGACTAGTTCCTACGAGCAGTACTTC. Translated: CAIRTSSYEQYF. The chain recombines TRBV10-3 with TRBJ2-7; weak D call: TRBD2 (6 bases). Germline-derived CDR1 and CDR2 are ENHRY and SYGVKD. V lost 6 bases and J lost 1, with 7 bases in between. The CDR3 runs to 12 residues.

This chain connects TRBV7-2 to TRBJ2-4; possibly TRBD2 for D (6 bases). The CDR3 loop spans 17 amino acids. Per germline, CDR1 SGHTA and CDR2 FQGNSA. V lost 1 base and J 0 bases, leaving 13 bases between the germline ends. The CDR3 here is CASSLGVAEVAKNIQYF. The CDR3 nucleotides are TGTGCCAGCAGCTTAGGAGTAGCGGAGGTAGCCAAAAACATTCAGTACTTC.

This chain joins TRBV4-1 and TRBJ2-7, with D maybe TRBD1 (5 bases). Germline CDR1 reads MGHRA; CDR2 reads YSYEKL. V was clipped by 0 bases and J by 5 bases, with 20 bases between them. The CDR3 loop spans 17 amino acids. The CDR3 reads CASSQDHGRHRPNEQYF. As DNA, the CDR3 is TGCGCCAGCAGCCAAGATCATGGTAGACACAGGCCGAACGAGCAGTACTTC.

This clone was counted once. This CDR3 is CASSLIEGVGANEQFF. The CDR3 DNA reads as TGTGCCAGCAGTTTAATCGAGGGGGTCGGGGCCAATGAGCAGTTCTTC. The J gene is TRBJ2-1, the V gene TRBV28; possible D gene TRBD1, 6 bases. CDR3 size: 16 residues. CDR1 and CDR2 (germline): MDHEN, SYDVKM. The V gene lost 2 bases and the J gene lost 6 bases, with 17 bases spanning the gap.

V and J are TRBV7-2 and TRBJ2-7; TRBD2 aligns across 9 bases. CDR1 and CDR2 (germline): SGHTA, FQGNSA. V gave up 2 bases and J gave up 5 bases; unmatched junction bases: 7. The CDR3 contains 15 residues. This CDR3 is CASSLLEREAHEQYF. The CDR3 DNA reads TGTGCCAGCAGCTTATTAGAGCGGGAGGCCCACGAGCAGTACTTC. The full variable domain, in which reference TRBV7-2 and TRBJ2-7 provide the parts outside the CDR3, is GAGVSQSPSNKVTEKGKDVELRCDPISGHTALYWYRQSLGQGLEFLIYFQGNSAPDKSGLPSDRFSAERTGGSVSTLTIQRTQQEDSAVYLCASSLLEREAHEQYFGPGTRLTVT.

The chain uses TRBV28 and TRBJ1-1; no definite D call. The CDR3 sequence is 12 residues long. Trimming took off 6 bases at V and 3 bases at J, with 8 bases between the two ends. Per germline, CDR1 MDHEN and CDR2 SYDVKM. The CDR3 here is CASRLQDTEAFF. The CDR3 bases are TGTGCCAGCAGGCTCCAGGACACTGAAGCTTTCTTT.

The rearrangement uses TRBV11-2 and TRBJ2-5, with D perhaps matching TRBD1 (6 bases). Between the trimmed V and J ends, which lost 5 bases and 0 bases, there was a span of 10 bases. From germline, CDR1 is SGHAT and CDR2 FQNNGV. The CDR3 is 14 amino acids. The chain's CDR3 is CASSLGTYQETQYF. Written as DNA, the CDR3 is TGTGCCAGCAGCCTGGGGACATACCAAGAGACCCAGTACTTC.

V and J are TRBV30 and TRBJ2-7; D could derive from TRBD1 or TRBD2 (5 bases each). CDR1 is GTSNPN and CDR2 is SVGIG in the germline V gene (reference sequence). This CDR3 has 12 residues. V was cut by 3 bases and J by 3 bases, with 9 bases left in between. CDR3 region: CAWRGDIYEQYF. CDR3 DNA: TGTGCCTGGAGGGGGGATATCTACGAGCAGTACTTC.